A selection of T cell receptor beta chains follows, all from one sample in a study of CD8 T cells in ankylosing spondylitis. Via MiXCR, TCRdb re-called the 5' RACE reads, giving one row per CDR3 protein. The sample carries around 490,000 distinct CDR3 sequences, about 5.7% recorded once. Specimen: blood, either unsorted or a sorted T cell fraction (not recorded which). The receptors were sampled from a male donor with ankylosing spondylitis. Each CDR3 is given with its conserved first and last residue. The D gene is left open where the match is weak. Some rows mark clone size as missing; the rest say once, few, many or name a class of expanded clone.

v_call: TRBV20-1; j_call: TRBJ2-1; clone_size: few; d_call: TRBD2; cdr3_aa: CSANAGEGYEQFF; cdr3_nt: TGCAGTGCTAATGCGGGGGAGGGCTATGAGCAGTTCTTC
v_call: TRBV12-3/TRBV12-4; j_call: TRBJ2-7; clone_size: many; d_call: -; cdr3_aa: CASGQGIYEQYF; cdr3_nt: TGTGCCAGCGGCCAAGGGATCTACGAGCAGTACTTC
v_call: TRBV27; j_call: TRBJ1-1; clone_size: many; d_call: TRBD1; cdr3_aa: CASSSVQGRLGTEAFF; cdr3_nt: TGTGCCAGCAGTTCCGTACAGGGGAGGCTGGGCACTGAAGCTTTCTTT
v_call: TRBV7-2; j_call: TRBJ2-7; clone_size: -; d_call: TRBD1; cdr3_aa: CAIGQGAYEQYF; cdr3_nt: TGTGCCATAGGACAGGGGGCCTACGAGCAGTACTTC
v_call: TRBV4-1; j_call: TRBJ2-1; clone_size: many; d_call: TRBD2; cdr3_aa: CASSQEVLAGAQNEQFF; cdr3_nt: TGCGCCAGCAGCCAAGAGGTCCTAGCGGGAGCTCAGAATGAGCAGTTCTTC
v_call: TRBV20-1; j_call: TRBJ1-5; clone_size: many; d_call: -; cdr3_aa: CSAREPRASNQPQHF; cdr3_nt: TGCAGTGCTAGAGAGCCCAGGGCCAGCAATCAGCCCCAGCATTTT
v_call: TRBV9; j_call: TRBJ2-5; clone_size: many; d_call: -; cdr3_aa: CASSALTGYQETQYF; cdr3_nt: TGTGCCAGCAGCGCATTGACAGGCTACCAAGAGACCCAGTACTTC
v_call: TRBV15; j_call: TRBJ2-7; clone_size: many; d_call: -; cdr3_aa: CATSLGTHHSYEQYF; cdr3_nt: TGTGCCACCAGCCTAGGAACACACCACTCCTACGAGCAGTACTTC
v_call: TRBV5-1; j_call: TRBJ2-7; clone_size: many; d_call: -; cdr3_aa: CASSSRGPEQYF; cdr3_nt: TGCGCCAGCAGCTCCCGGGGTCCCGAGCAGTACTTC
v_call: TRBV5-1; j_call: TRBJ1-3; clone_size: many; d_call: -; cdr3_aa: CASSLWGSSGNTIYF; cdr3_nt: TGCGCCAGCAGCTTATGGGGGTCCTCTGGAAACACCATATATTTT
v_call: TRBV29-1; j_call: TRBJ2-5; clone_size: many; d_call: TRBD2; cdr3_aa: CSVGTSSQETQYF; cdr3_nt: TGCAGCGTTGGGACTAGCTCACAAGAGACCCAGTACTTC
v_call: TRBV20-1; j_call: TRBJ2-1; clone_size: many; d_call: TRBD2; cdr3_aa: CSARLTRTSGVYNEQFF; cdr3_nt: TGCAGTGCTAGACTGACAAGGACTAGCGGGGTTTACAATGAGCAGTTCTTC
v_call: TRBV10-3; j_call: TRBJ2-3; clone_size: -; d_call: -; cdr3_aa: CAISLSTDTQYF; cdr3_nt: TGTGCCATCAGTTTGAGTACAGATACGCAGTATTTT
v_call: TRBV29-1; j_call: TRBJ2-7; clone_size: once; d_call: -; cdr3_aa: CSVSGQRYEQYF; cdr3_nt: TGCAGCGTCTCTGGACAGCGCTACGAGCAGTACTTC
v_call: TRBV6-4; j_call: TRBJ2-3; clone_size: many; d_call: -; cdr3_aa: CASSDSGRTQYF; cdr3_nt: TGTGCCAGCAGTGACAGCGGAAGGACGCAGTATTTT
v_call: TRBV11-2; j_call: TRBJ1-5; clone_size: many; d_call: -; cdr3_aa: CASSLDRKMGQPQHF; cdr3_nt: TGTGCCAGCAGCTTAGATAGGAAGATGGGTCAGCCCCAGCATTTT
v_call: TRBV7-2; j_call: TRBJ1-2; clone_size: many; d_call: TRBD1; cdr3_aa: CASSSAGTVGYGYTF; cdr3_nt: TGTGCCAGCAGCTCAGCCGGGACAGTCGGCTATGGCTACACCTTC
v_call: TRBV4-3; j_call: TRBJ2-5; clone_size: many; d_call: TRBD2; cdr3_aa: CASSQAASGDQETQYF; cdr3_nt: TGCGCCAGCAGCCAAGCGGCTAGCGGGGACCAAGAGACCCAGTACTTC
v_call: TRBV5-1; j_call: TRBJ2-3; clone_size: many; d_call: -; cdr3_aa: CASSLSELASTDTQYF; cdr3_nt: TGCGCCAGCAGCTTGTCGGAGCTAGCGAGCACAGATACGCAGTATTTT
v_call: TRBV4-1; j_call: TRBJ2-7; clone_size: many; d_call: -; cdr3_aa: CASSPQSMGGEQYF; cdr3_nt: TGCGCCAGCAGCCCACAGTCTATGGGGGGCGAGCAGTACTTC
v_call: TRBV6-2/TRBV6-3; j_call: TRBJ2-2; clone_size: many; d_call: TRBD1; cdr3_aa: CASRRGTVTGELFF; cdr3_nt: TGTGCCAGCAGACGTGGGACAGTCACCGGGGAGCTGTTTTTT
v_call: TRBV10-3; j_call: TRBJ2-5; clone_size: many; d_call: -; cdr3_aa: CAIAGNQETQYF; cdr3_nt: TGTGCCATCGCGGGAAACCAAGAGACCCAGTACTTC
v_call: TRBV7-9; j_call: TRBJ2-1; clone_size: many; d_call: -; cdr3_aa: CASSRWTENEQFF; cdr3_nt: TGTGCCAGCAGCCGCTGGACAGAGAATGAGCAGTTCTTC
v_call: TRBV10-3; j_call: TRBJ2-7; clone_size: many; d_call: -; cdr3_aa: CAISVTGASGAYEQYF; cdr3_nt: TGTGCCATCAGTGTAACGGGGGCGAGCGGAGCCTACGAGCAGTACTTC
v_call: TRBV20-1; j_call: TRBJ1-1; clone_size: few; d_call: -; cdr3_aa: CSAPDGGTEAFF; cdr3_nt: TGCAGTGCTCCTGATGGAGGGACTGAAGCTTTCTTT
v_call: TRBV13; j_call: TRBJ2-4; clone_size: many; d_call: TRBD2; cdr3_aa: CASSSRGEAKNIQYF; cdr3_nt: TGTGCCAGCAGCTCGCGGGGGGAAGCCAAAAACATTCAGTACTTC
v_call: TRBV6-2/TRBV6-3; j_call: TRBJ2-1; clone_size: many; d_call: TRBD2; cdr3_aa: CASSFPLAGSYNEQFF; cdr3_nt: TGTGCCAGCAGTTTTCCGCTAGCGGGGTCCTACAATGAGCAGTTCTTC
v_call: TRBV20-1; j_call: TRBJ1-2; clone_size: many; d_call: -; cdr3_aa: CSARVSPAGYGYTF; cdr3_nt: TGCAGTGCTAGAGTGTCCCCGGCGGGCTATGGCTACACCTTC
v_call: TRBV6-1; j_call: TRBJ1-2; clone_size: many; d_call: -; cdr3_aa: CASRPTGLGGYTF; cdr3_nt: TGTGCCAGCAGGCCCACAGGTCTGGGAGGCTACACCTTC
v_call: TRBV7-8; j_call: TRBJ2-7; clone_size: many; d_call: TRBD1; cdr3_aa: CASSNWDSDYEQYF; cdr3_nt: TGTGCCAGCAGCAACTGGGACAGTGACTACGAGCAGTACTTC
v_call: TRBV5-1; j_call: TRBJ2-3; clone_size: many; d_call: -; cdr3_aa: CASRDFWDTQYF; cdr3_nt: TGCGCCAGCAGGGACTTTTGGGATACGCAGTATTTT
v_call: TRBV7-2; j_call: TRBJ1-4; clone_size: many; d_call: -; cdr3_aa: CASSQREKLFF; cdr3_nt: TGTGCCAGCAGCCAGCGGGAGAAACTGTTTTTT
v_call: TRBV4-2; j_call: TRBJ1-5; clone_size: many; d_call: -; cdr3_aa: CASSQEAGRNQPQHF; cdr3_nt: TGTGCCAGCAGCCAAGAAGCAGGGCGCAATCAGCCCCAGCATTTT
v_call: TRBV6-5; j_call: TRBJ1-2; clone_size: many; d_call: -; cdr3_aa: CASSWGYGYTF; cdr3_nt: TGTGCCAGCAGTTGGGGTTATGGCTACACCTTC
v_call: TRBV9; j_call: TRBJ2-1; clone_size: many; d_call: TRBD2; cdr3_aa: CASSVSSEIAGGRGDEQFF; cdr3_nt: TGTGCCAGCAGCGTTTCATCCGAGATAGCGGGAGGTCGCGGGGATGAGCAGTTCTTC
v_call: TRBV20-1; j_call: TRBJ2-1; clone_size: many; d_call: -; cdr3_aa: CSASSTSSYNEQFF; cdr3_nt: TGCAGTGCTAGTTCGACGAGCTCCTACAATGAGCAGTTCTTC
v_call: TRBV12-3/TRBV12-4; j_call: TRBJ2-3; clone_size: many; d_call: TRBD2; cdr3_aa: CASSLILAEGTDTQYF; cdr3_nt: TGTGCCAGCAGTTTAATACTAGCGGAGGGTACAGATACGCAGTATTTT
v_call: TRBV5-1; j_call: TRBJ1-2; clone_size: many; d_call: TRBD1; cdr3_aa: CASSLVRPGGEGYTF; cdr3_nt: TGCGCCAGCAGCTTGGTTCGACCAGGGGGTGAAGGGTACACCTTC
v_call: TRBV7-8; j_call: TRBJ1-5; clone_size: many; d_call: -; cdr3_aa: CASSLEGETYSNQPQHF; cdr3_nt: TGTGCCAGCAGCCTCGAGGGGGAGACCTATAGCAATCAGCCCCAGCATTTT